This passage covers 5 T cell receptor beta chains from one sample sequenced in a study of blood T cell repertoires in COVID-19 (dated by TCRdb to about 2020). Library method: the immunoSEQ multiplex PCR assay. TCRdb took this table from immuneACCESS and kept in-frame rearrangements with V and J called. Such tables lack part of the clones; where checked against another copy, unresolved V genes explain under half of the gap, and the rest is unexplained. The sample table shows fewer than 60,000 clones, and 84% are seen once. 10% to 15% of the sample lies in the top ten. Sequencing used peripheral blood. All receptors derive from a woman aged 80 or over with acute or convalescent COVID-19.

This clone was found once. The rearrangement joins TRBV19 to TRBJ1-5, with unresolved D. Germline V lookup: CDR1 LNHDA, CDR2 SQIVND (reference sequence). V lost 6 bases, J lost 4 bases, and 7 bases lay in between. The CDR3 has 12 amino acids. CDR3 sequence reads: CASSPNNQPQHF. CDR3 nucleotides: TGTGCCAGTAGCCCAAATAATCAGCCCCAGCATTTT.

This chain connects TRBV25-1 to TRBJ2-1; no clear D. The CDR3 loop spans 11 amino acids. Per germline, CDR1 MGHDK and CDR2 SYGVNS. The ends were cut back, 4 bases at V and 13 bases at J, with 11 bases in the middle. The CDR3 DNA follows: TGTGCCAGCAGTGGGTGGGCTATTCAGTTCTTC. Translated: CASSGWAIQFF.

This chain connects TRBV5-1 to TRBJ2-5; a weak D match, TRBD1 (6 bases). The CDR3 extends over 13 amino acids. The V gene lost 9 bases and the J gene lost 1 base, with 13 bases spanning the gap. Looked up from germline, CDR1 is SGHRS and CDR2 is YFSETQ. The CDR3 DNA follows: TGCGCCACCGCCCTAGGGGGCCAAGAGACCCAGTACTTC. Translating it yields CATALGGQETQYF. Full variable domain (remainder filled in from reference TRBV5-1 and TRBJ2-5): KAGVTQTPRYLIKTRGQQVTLSCSPISGHRSVSWYQQTPGQGLQFLFEYFSETQRNKGNFPGRFSGRQFSNSRSEMNVSTLELGDSALYLCATALGGQETQYFGPGTRLLVL.

The CDR3 protein is CAWSDRDYGYTF. The CDR3 bases are TGTGCCTGGAGTGACAGGGACTATGGCTACACCTTC. The chain carries TRBV30 and TRBJ1-2; a possible D gene is TRBD1 (6 bases). Looked up from germline, CDR1 is GTSNPN and CDR2 is SVGIG (reference sequence). CDR3 size: 12 residues. V gave up 1 base and J gave up 3 bases, with 6 bases separating them.

This chain connects TRBV5-1 to TRBJ2-5, with D possibly matching TRBD1 (6 bases). Germline V gene data show CDR1 as SGHRS and CDR2 as YFSETQ. V dropped 5 bases and J dropped 2 bases, with 10 bases sitting between them. This CDR3 has 13 amino acids. In DNA, the CDR3 is TGCGCCAGCAGGGACAGTTCGCAAGAGACCCAGTACTTC. This sequence encodes CASRDSSQETQYF. Full variable domain (remainder filled in from reference TRBV5-1 and TRBJ2-5): KAGVTQTPRYLIKTRGQQVTLSCSPISGHRSVSWYQQTPGQGLQFLFEYFSETQRNKGNFPGRFSGRQFSNSRSEMNVSTLELGDSALYLCASRDSSQETQYFGPGTRLLVL.